This is a list of T cell receptor beta chains from one sample in a study of OX40 agonist ivuxolimab in advanced cancers. Method: immunoSEQ multiplex PCR; TCRdb's copy keeps in-frame clones and lacks some. The sample consists of roughly 53,000 clones, roughly 84% of them appearing once. The source material was CD4+ or CD8+ T cells sorted from blood, sampled in a trial of the OX40 agonist ivuxolimab. These receptors originate from an adult with an advanced solid tumor such as melanoma, head and neck, liver or kidney cancer. Each CDR3 is given with its conserved first and last residue. The order of the fields is D gene, clone size, J gene, V gene, CDR3 DNA, CDR3 protein. D genes are given only for firm matches. The size of a clone is reported for some rows only, either as once, few or many, or as a class for expanded clones.

D gene: TRBD1
clone size: once
J gene: TRBJ1-2
V gene: TRBV5-1
CDR3 DNA: TGCGCCAGCAGCCCCGGGACAGGGGCGCTTTCGGGCTACACCTTC
CDR3 protein: CASSPGTGALSGYTF

D gene: .
clone size: .
J gene: TRBJ1-3
V gene: TRBV2
CDR3 DNA: TGTGCCAGCAGTGACAGGGTCTCTGGAAACACCATATATTTT
CDR3 protein: CASSDRVSGNTIYF

D gene: .
clone size: .
J gene: TRBJ1-1
V gene: TRBV4-1
CDR3 DNA: TGCGCCAGCAGCCAAGGTCTTCTAGGAAGGGTGAAAGACACTGAAGCTTTCTTT
CDR3 protein: CASSQGLLGRVKDTEAFF

D gene: .
clone size: .
J gene: TRBJ2-5
V gene: TRBV28
CDR3 DNA: TGTGCCAGCAGTTCGGGACAAGGGAAAGAGACCCAGTACTTC
CDR3 protein: CASSSGQGKETQYF

D gene: TRBD2
clone size: once
J gene: TRBJ2-1
V gene: TRBV7-3
CDR3 DNA: TGTGCCAGCAGCCTCGGGACTAGCGGGTACAATGAGCAGTTCTTC
CDR3 protein: CASSLGTSGYNEQFF

D gene: TRBD1
clone size: .
J gene: TRBJ2-3
V gene: TRBV19
CDR3 DNA: TGTGCCAGTAGTATAGGGACAGGGGGCGCATATACGCAGTATTTT
CDR3 protein: CASSIGTGGAYTQYF

D gene: .
clone size: .
J gene: TRBJ2-5
V gene: TRBV19
CDR3 DNA: TGTGCCAGTAGTATGGGTTTCGAAGGAGAGACCCAGTACTTC
CDR3 protein: CASSMGFEGETQYF

D gene: .
clone size: .
J gene: TRBJ1-1
V gene: TRBV7-2
CDR3 DNA: TGTGCCAGCAGCTTGGGGCACGGGAACACTGAAGCTTTCTTT
CDR3 protein: CASSLGHGNTEAFF

D gene: .
clone size: .
J gene: TRBJ1-2
V gene: TRBV10-2
CDR3 DNA: TGCGCCAGCAGTGAGGGGGGGGGCTATGGCTACACCTTC
CDR3 protein: CASSEGGGYGYTF

D gene: .
clone size: .
J gene: TRBJ2-3
V gene: TRBV7-6
CDR3 DNA: TGTGCCAGCAGCTCGGCTAGTATCGACGGAGATACGCAGTATTTT
CDR3 protein: CASSSASIDGDTQYF

D gene: TRBD1
clone size: .
J gene: TRBJ2-1
V gene: TRBV28
CDR3 DNA: TGTGCCAGCAGTTCACAGGGGGCGTCAGGTAGTGATGAGCAGTTCTTC
CDR3 protein: CASSSQGASGSDEQFF

D gene: .
clone size: .
J gene: TRBJ1-5
V gene: TRBV5-1
CDR3 DNA: TGCGCCAGCAGCTTTGGAGGGATGGGCAATCAGCCCCAGCATTTT
CDR3 protein: CASSFGGMGNQPQHF

D gene: .
clone size: .
J gene: TRBJ2-3
V gene: TRBV19
CDR3 DNA: TGTGCCAGTAAACACACCTGGGGCCCAGATACGCAGTATTTT
CDR3 protein: CASKHTWGPDTQYF

D gene: .
clone size: .
J gene: TRBJ1-1
V gene: TRBV5-1
CDR3 DNA: TGCGCCAGCAGCTTGGGACACTCGAACACTGAAGCTTTCTTT
CDR3 protein: CASSLGHSNTEAFF

D gene: .
clone size: .
J gene: TRBJ1-6
V gene: TRBV28
CDR3 DNA: TGTGCCAGCAGTTCGAACGGGGGCTCCTATAATTCACCCCTCCACTTT
CDR3 protein: CASSSNGGSYNSPLHF

D gene: TRBD2
clone size: .
J gene: TRBJ2-3
V gene: TRBV29-1
CDR3 DNA: TGCAGCGTTGAAGAGGGTAGCGGGGGCACAGATACGCAGTATTTT
CDR3 protein: CSVEEGSGGTDTQYF

D gene: .
clone size: .
J gene: TRBJ2-5
V gene: TRBV2
CDR3 DNA: TGTGCCAGCAGTGAAAGATCAGGGGGGGAGACCCAGTACTTC
CDR3 protein: CASSERSGGETQYF

D gene: .
clone size: few
J gene: TRBJ1-1
V gene: TRBV28
CDR3 DNA: TGTGCCAGCAGGGGGAGGTTATTCGCTGAAGCTTTCTTT
CDR3 protein: CASRGRLFAEAFF

D gene: TRBD1
clone size: .
J gene: TRBJ2-7
V gene: TRBV14
CDR3 DNA: TGTGCCAGCAGCCAACGGACAGGGGGGTACGAGCAGTACTTC
CDR3 protein: CASSQRTGGYEQYF

D gene: TRBD2
clone size: .
J gene: TRBJ2-3
V gene: TRBV28
CDR3 DNA: TGTGCCAGCACCCAAGCGGGAGGTACAGATACGCAGTATTTT
CDR3 protein: CASTQAGGTDTQYF

D gene: TRBD2
clone size: .
J gene: TRBJ2-1
V gene: TRBV11-2
CDR3 DNA: TGTGCCAGCAGCCTGAGGGTAGCGGGAGTGAGCGATGAGCAGTTCTTC
CDR3 protein: CASSLRVAGVSDEQFF

D gene: TRBD1
clone size: .
J gene: TRBJ2-7
V gene: TRBV18
CDR3 DNA: TGTGCCAGCTCACCCAAGATCCAGGGGGCAGGGGCCTACGAGCAGTACTTC
CDR3 protein: CASSPKIQGAGAYEQYF

D gene: .
clone size: .
J gene: TRBJ1-1
V gene: TRBV7-3
CDR3 DNA: TGTGCCAGCAGCTTAGGCAGGAACACTGAAGCTTTCTTT
CDR3 protein: CASSLGRNTEAFF

D gene: .
clone size: .
J gene: TRBJ2-7
V gene: TRBV5-4
CDR3 DNA: TGTGCCAGCAGCTTGGCAGGCAGCCTCTACGAGCAGTACTTC
CDR3 protein: CASSLAGSLYEQYF

D gene: .
clone size: .
J gene: TRBJ1-2
V gene: TRBV10-3
CDR3 DNA: TGTGCCATCAGTGAGCTTACAGGGTCTAACTATGGCTACACCTTC
CDR3 protein: CAISELTGSNYGYTF

D gene: .
clone size: .
J gene: TRBJ2-1
V gene: TRBV30
CDR3 DNA: TGTGCCTGGGGGGGAATGAGGGCTGAGCAGTTCTTC
CDR3 protein: CAWGGMRAEQFF

D gene: TRBD2
clone size: .
J gene: TRBJ2-5
V gene: TRBV7-2
CDR3 DNA: TGTGCCAGCAGTGGGCCTAGCGGGATGGAGACCCAGTACTTC
CDR3 protein: CASSGPSGMETQYF

D gene: TRBD1
clone size: .
J gene: TRBJ1-2
V gene: TRBV5-4
CDR3 DNA: TGTGCCAGCAGCTTGACGGACAGGGGAAGCTATGGCTACACCTTC
CDR3 protein: CASSLTDRGSYGYTF